The clone carrying this T cell receptor beta chain was picked up a small number of times. Antigen: not known. This sample was taken from a study of beta chain features in type 1 diabetes. Germline V lookup: CDR1 SGHVS, CDR2 FQNEAQ. The CDR3 runs to 14 residues. Trimming removed 4 bases at V and 11 bases at J, with 18 bases between. Points from the study as a whole: Patients showed naive, central memory and Treg TCRB repertoires that appeared more similar than those of healthy donors. Fewer insertions but more deletions were seen at VDJ junctions in type 1 diabetes patients. Still unanswered here is whether HLA type influences TCRB rearrangement. Moderately but significantly shorter TCRB CDR3s were found in Type 1 diabetes patients in all four CD4+ subsets.

Reverse transcribing all isolated RNA meant expressed TCRB transcripts were sequenced. Naive, central memory and regulatory T cell samples yielded about 3.57 million reads on average. Profiling relied on immunoSEQ multiplex PCR, and the TCRdb table lists in-frame clones only, not all of them. Counted here are 550,000 to 850,000 clones, roughly an eighth occurring once; the ten biggest clones make up approximately 0.02%. The TCR comes from a man between 18 and 29 years old with type 1 diabetes. The source material was naive CD4+ T cells from blood. V is TRBV7-8 and J is TRBJ1-5, with unresolved D. CDR3 DNA sequence: TGTGCCAGCAGCTCCTTGGGCCCCGAGGCCACCCAGCATTTT. This gives the protein CASSSLGPEATQHF.